The 10 T cell receptor beta chains presented below share a single source sample, sequenced in a study of tumor and adjacent non-tumor tissue in lung cancer. RNA was extracted from bulk tissue without any cell sorting. Three rounds of nested PCR, following a modified ARM-PCR protocol, produced the TCRbeta library. MiXCR was run by TCRdb on the multiplex PCR reads, yielding one entry per CDR3 protein. The sample contains under 95,000 distinct CDR3 sequences, just over 65% of which appear only once. Specimen: lung tumor tissue. The receptors were gathered from a man in his sixties with non-small cell lung cancer.

This chain uses TRBV13 with TRBJ1-2, with D perhaps matching TRBD1 (5 bases). CDR1 and CDR2 from the germline V gene are PRHDT and FYEKMQ (reference sequence). V lost 5 bases and J lost 4, with 23 bases in between. CDR3 length: 17 amino acids. In DNA form, the CDR3 reads TGTGCCAGCAGCCTGCTCCTACAGGCTCCAACAGGCTATGGCTACACCTTC. This codes for CASSLLLQAPTGYGYTF.

To note about this clonotype: A single base separates this from a much larger clone, so it may be a read error. The chain joins TRBV4-1 to TRBJ2-1; D not resolved. The germline V gene has CDR1 MGHRA and CDR2 YSYEKL. The CDR3 has 13 residues. Trimming took off 0 bases at V and 6 bases at J, with 6 bases between the two ends. The DNA for the CDR3 is TGCGCCAGCAGCCAAGAGGCGTGCAATGAGCAGTTCTTC. It encodes CASSQEACNEQFF.

In regard to this clonotype: At one boundary the junction diverges from the germline segment, which might be a read error. DNA for the CDR3: TGCAGCGAACTACCAGCCTTACAGGGGATCCAGTATTTC. Translated, it gives CSELPALQGIQYF. This chain uses TRBV20-1 with TRBJ2-5, with 7 nucleotides matching TRBD1. CDR3 size: 13 residues. The germline CDR1 and CDR2 sequences are DFQATT and SNEGSKA (reference sequence).

Comments on this clonotype: A read error may produce the germline difference seen at one junction end. The chain recombines TRBV20-1 with TRBJ1-2, with D possibly TRBD1 on 5 matching bases. CDR3 size: 12 residues. Looked up from germline, CDR1 is DFQATT and CDR2 is SNEGSKA (reference sequence). This CDR3 is CSARGGAFVYTF. Here the CDR3 DNA reads TGCAGTGCTAGAGGGGGCGCTTTTGTCTACACCTTT.

The chain links TRBV10-3 to TRBJ2-1; 7 bases line up with TRBD2. Germline V CDR1 and CDR2: ENHRY, SYGVKD. The V segment lost 3 bases and the J segment 0 bases; nucleotides outside the gene matches: 8. The CDR3 extends over 17 amino acids. The CDR3 is CAISDPKGTTSYNEQFF. The CDR3 DNA reads as TGTGCCATCAGTGATCCCAAGGGGACTACCTCCTACAATGAGCAGTTCTTC.

This clonotype was recorded once. Mismatch with germline at one junction end may stem from a read error. The chain combines TRBV5-4 with TRBJ2-1, with 11 bases fitting TRBD2. This CDR3 contains 16 residues. The germline V gene encodes CDR1 SGHNT and CDR2 YYREEE (reference sequence). CDR3 amino acids: CVSNRGYSSGRNEQFF. The DNA for the CDR3 is TGTGTCAGCAACCGGGGGTACTCTAGCGGGAGGAATGAGCAGTTCTTC.

This chain links TRBV19 with TRBJ1-5; a weak D match, TRBD1 (6 bases). The germline V gene encodes CDR1 LNHDA and CDR2 SQIVND (reference sequence). V lost 7 bases and J lost 4, with 17 bases in between. This CDR3 is built from 15 residues. The CDR3 DNA reads as TGTGCCAGTACCATTACTCGGGGGCTAAATCAGCCCCAGCATTTT. Translation gives CASTITRGLNQPQHF.

This clonotype was recorded at least ten times. J is TRBJ2-3 and V is TRBV6-5; D is perhaps TRBD2 (6 bases). CDR1 and CDR2 (germline): MNHEY, SVGAGI. V was pared by 6 bases and J by 4 bases, with 8 bases between. The length of the CDR3 is 12 residues. The CDR3 DNA follows: TGTGCCAGCAGCCGGGACTCAGATACGCAGTATTTT. This encodes CASSRDSDTQYF.

Details on this clonotype: A much larger clone lies one base from this, so it may be a read error. The chain carries TRBV5-1 and TRBJ2-1, with 10 nucleotides matching TRBD2. The CDR3 runs to 15 residues. CDR1 SGHRS and CDR2 YFSETQ come from the germline V gene. V trimming: 4 bases; J trimming: 3 bases; junction bases outside the gene matches: 4. The CDR3 protein is CASSMVAGGYNEQFF. CDR3 DNA sequence: TGCGCCAGCAGCATGGTAGCGGGAGGCTACAATGAGCAGTTCTTC.

V usage is TRBV7-9 and J usage is TRBJ2-5; 12 bases match TRBD1. In germline, CDR1 is SEHNR, CDR2 FQNEAQ (reference sequence). The CDR3 runs to 16 residues. Trimming removed 5 bases from V and 6 bases from J; junction bases left unmatched: 10. CDR3: CASSPLPGQGAQTQYF. The CDR3 DNA follows: TGTGCCAGCAGCCCACTACCGGGACAGGGGGCTCAGACCCAGTACTTC.